These T cell receptor beta chains were read from a single sample in a study of a mutant IDH1 vaccine in newly diagnosed glioma. Using immunoSEQ multiplex PCR, the repertoire was profiled, and TCRdb retains in-frame clones only, with some absent. The repertoire holds about 66,000 clones, with about 86% as singletons. Sequencing was performed on PBMCs, taken from a glioma patient treated with radiotherapy, temozolomide or both. These receptors were obtained from a man in his thirties or forties with glioma. Both conserved end residues are part of each CDR3. D genes are given only for firm matches. A row's size may be missing; if present it is once, few, many or a size class.

clone size | J gene | D gene | V gene | CDR3 protein | CDR3 DNA
NA | TRBJ2-3 | TRBD2 | TRBV9 | CASSVLAGSTDTQYF | TGTGCCAGCAGCGTGTTAGCGGGGAGCACAGATACGCAGTATTTT
once | TRBJ1-1 | NA | TRBV11-2 | CASNGPNTEAFF | TGTGCCAGCAACGGCCCAAACACTGAAGCTTTCTTT
NA | TRBJ1-5 | NA | TRBV15 | CATSRGGSSQPQHF | TGTGCCACCAGCAGAGGAGGGAGTAGTCAGCCCCAGCATTTT
NA | TRBJ2-2 | NA | TRBV5-1 | CASSFTTNREGTGELFF | TGCGCCAGCAGCTTTACTACAAACAGGGAGGGCACCGGGGAGCTGTTTTTT
NA | TRBJ2-3 | TRBD2 | TRBV30 | CAWRAGLAGGLDTQYF | TGTGCCTGGAGGGCGGGACTAGCGGGGGGCCTAGATACGCAGTATTTT
NA | TRBJ2-2 | TRBD2 | TRBV7-9 | CASSFLVASGGGTGELFF | TGTGCCAGCAGCTTTCTTGTGGCTAGCGGGGGCGGCACCGGGGAGCTGTTTTTT
NA | TRBJ2-1 | NA | TRBV28 | CASSMIESSYNEQFF | TGTGCCAGCAGCATGATAGAATCCTCCTACAATGAGCAGTTCTTC
few | TRBJ1-5 | NA | TRBV5-6 | CASSQGGQPQHF | TGTGCCAGCAGCCAGGGAGGTCAGCCCCAGCATTTT
NA | TRBJ1-5 | NA | TRBV7-2 | CASSRRPGTPGNQPQHF | TGTGCCAGCAGCCGTAGGCCCGGGACACCTGGCAATCAGCCCCAGCATTTT
NA | TRBJ1-6 | TRBD1 | TRBV7-9 | CASRKPGQKNSPLHF | TGTGCCAGCCGAAAACCGGGACAGAAAAATTCACCCCTCCACTTT
NA | TRBJ2-3 | NA | TRBV9 | CASSWGSRTDTQYF | TGTGCCAGCAGCTGGGGGTCCCGCACAGATACGCAGTATTTT
once | TRBJ1-4 | NA | TRBV5-6 | CASSSLGGGNEKLFF | TGTGCCAGCAGCTCCCTGGGCGGGGGTAATGAAAAACTGTTTTTT
NA | TRBJ1-5 | NA | TRBV6-6 | CASSYVLTGNQPQHF | TGTGCCAGCAGTTACGTCCTCACAGGGAATCAGCCCCAGCATTTT
NA | TRBJ1-2 | TRBD1 | TRBV6-5 | CASSSGTGGAYGYTF | TGTGCCAGCAGTTCCGGGACAGGGGGCGCGTATGGCTACACCTTC
NA | TRBJ2-7 | TRBD2 | TRBV11-2 | CASSLIAGVAYEQYF | TGTGCCAGCAGCTTAATAGCGGGGGTCGCCTACGAGCAGTACTTC
NA | TRBJ1-1 | NA | TRBV6-5 | CASSYGSGNTEAFF | TGTGCCAGCAGTTACGGGAGCGGGAACACTGAAGCTTTCTTT
once | TRBJ2-7 | NA | TRBV2 | CASSGGKYEQYF | TGTGCCAGCAGTGGGGGAAAATACGAGCAGTACTTC
NA | TRBJ1-1 | NA | TRBV6-5 | CASSQTLASTEAFF | TGTGCCAGCAGTCAGACATTGGCGAGCACTGAAGCTTTCTTT
NA | TRBJ1-2 | NA | TRBV29-1 | CSVAEGFYGYTF | TGCAGCGTTGCGGAGGGGTTCTATGGCTACACCTTC
once | TRBJ2-5 | TRBD2 | TRBV7-9 | CASSLTSGQETQYF | TGTGCCAGCAGCCTCACTAGCGGCCAAGAGACCCAGTACTTC
NA | TRBJ2-7 | NA | TRBV28 | CASSLWGEDGEQYF | TGTGCCAGCAGTTTATGGGGGGAGGATGGAGAGCAGTACTTC
NA | TRBJ2-1 | NA | TRBV13 | CASSLGGLNEQFF | TGTGCCAGCAGCTTAGGGGGGCTCAATGAGCAGTTCTTC
NA | TRBJ2-7 | NA | TRBV30 | CAWNSRGGALNYEQYF | TGTGCCTGGAACTCCCGCGGGGGCGCTCTTAACTACGAGCAGTACTTC
NA | TRBJ1-1 | NA | TRBV10-1 | CASSAGGAWAFF | TGCGCCAGCAGTGCTGGGGGGGCGTGGGCTTTCTTT
NA | TRBJ1-3 | NA | TRBV7-9 | CASSLARRYGGNTIYF | TGTGCCAGCAGCTTAGCGAGGCGGTACGGAGGAAACACCATATATTTT
NA | TRBJ2-6 | NA | TRBV28 | CASRPGGSGANVLTF | TGTGCCAGCAGACCTGGGGGGTCTGGGGCCAACGTCCTGACTTTC
NA | TRBJ2-1 | NA | TRBV14 | CASSPQLAYSYNEQFF | TGTGCCAGCAGCCCCCAACTGGCCTACTCCTACAATGAGCAGTTCTTC
NA | TRBJ1-4 | TRBD1 | TRBV28 | CASSLPGQNEKLFF | TGTGCCAGCAGCCTACCGGGACAGAATGAAAAACTGTTTTTT
NA | TRBJ2-3 | TRBD2 | TRBV11-2 | CASSYGLAGTTDTQYF | TGTGCCAGCAGTTATGGACTAGCGGGGACGACAGATACGCAGTATTTT
few | TRBJ2-5 | NA | TRBV7-9 | CASSFPAGSQDQYF | TGTGCCAGCAGCTTTCCGGCGGGTTCACAGGACCAGTACTTC
NA | TRBJ1-5 | TRBD1 | TRBV19 | CASSIVMGTDNQPQHF | TGTGCCAGTAGTATAGTCATGGGGACAGATAATCAGCCCCAGCATTTT
few | TRBJ1-6 | NA | TRBV6-4 | CASSDVIHSPLHF | TGTGCCAGCAGTGACGTGATCCATTCACCCCTCCACTTT
NA | TRBJ1-2 | NA | TRBV7-9 | CASSLAGTYANYGYTF | TGTGCCAGCAGCTTAGCCGGGACGTACGCTAACTATGGCTACACCTTC
NA | TRBJ2-7 | NA | TRBV6-5 | CASSPGVLSSYEQYF | TGTGCCAGCAGTCCAGGGGTCTTAAGCTCCTACGAGCAGTACTTC
NA | TRBJ1-3 | TRBD1 | TRBV9 | CASSVGTGVYFSSGNTIYF | TGTGCCAGCAGCGTCGGGACAGGGGTCTACTTCAGCTCTGGAAACACCATATATTTT
NA | TRBJ1-4 | NA | TRBV7-9 | CASSLGGGQEKLFF | TGTGCCAGCAGCTTGGGGGGAGGTCAGGAAAAGCTGTTTTTT
NA | TRBJ1-1 | NA | TRBV6-5 | CASSYSSLNTEAFF | TGTGCCAGCAGTTACTCCTCATTGAACACTGAAGCTTTCTTT
NA | TRBJ1-2 | NA | TRBV28 | CASRDRGWYGYTF | TGTGCCAGCAGGGATAGGGGTTGGTATGGCTACACCTTC
NA | TRBJ2-1 | NA | TRBV27 | CASSLDSDAPNFNEQFF | TGTGCCAGCAGTTTAGATTCAGACGCCCCGAACTTCAATGAGCAGTTCTTC
few | TRBJ1-4 | TRBD1 | TRBV2 | CASGKSGTGDEKLFF | TGTGCCAGCGGAAAAAGTGGGACAGGGGATGAAAAACTGTTTTTT
once | TRBJ2-7 | TRBD1 | TRBV4-1 | CASSQDRTGGSYEQYF | TGCGCCAGCAGCCAAGATAGGACAGGGGGCTCATACGAGCAGTACTTC
NA | TRBJ1-1 | NA | TRBV5-4 | CASSPTLWGQNTEAFF | TGTGCCAGCAGCCCGACCCTGTGGGGGCAGAATACTGAAGCTTTCTTT
NA | TRBJ2-5 | TRBD2 | TRBV13 | CASSLVTSGGETQYF | TGTGCCAGCAGCTTAGTGACTAGCGGGGGAGAGACCCAGTACTTC
NA | TRBJ2-1 | NA | TRBV9 | CASSLDGGHNEQFF | TGTGCCAGCAGCCTCGACGGGGGGCACAATGAGCAGTTCTTC
NA | TRBJ1-2 | TRBD1 | TRBV30 | CAWSGGQGHGYTF | TGTGCCTGGAGTGGGGGACAGGGGCATGGCTACACCTTC
NA | TRBJ1-5 | NA | TRBV19 | CASTLGGFSQPQHF | TGTGCCAGTACCCTGGGGGGATTTTCTCAGCCCCAGCATTTT
NA | TRBJ2-7 | NA | TRBV10-2 | CASSEAGYPYEQYF | TGCGCCAGCAGTGAGGCAGGGTACCCCTACGAGCAGTACTTC
few | TRBJ2-3 | TRBD2 | TRBV6-1 | CAISAGLDPTDTQYF | TGTGCCATCAGTGCGGGACTAGACCCCACAGATACGCAGTATTTT
NA | TRBJ2-3 | TRBD1 | TRBV4-1 | CASSRWTGPTDTQYF | TGCGCCAGCAGCCGATGGACAGGGCCGACAGATACGCAGTATTTT
NA | TRBJ2-5 | TRBD2 | TRBV9 | CASSDSGVWETQYF | TGTGCCAGCAGCGATAGCGGGGTATGGGAGACCCAGTACTTC
NA | TRBJ1-6 | NA | TRBV6-5 | CASSRSGPNSPLHF | TGTGCCAGCAGTCGATCAGGACCTAATTCACCCCTCCACTTT
NA | TRBJ2-5 | TRBD2 | TRBV20-1 | CSPSGKETQYF | TGCAGCCCCAGCGGGAAAGAGACCCAGTACTTC
NA | TRBJ2-3 | NA | TRBV7-9 | CASSLGRETDTQYF | TGTGCCAGCAGCTTAGGCAGGGAGACAGATACGCAGTATTTT
once | TRBJ1-5 | NA | TRBV18 | CASSTAEGSNQPQHF | TGTGCCAGCTCAACGGCCGAGGGGAGCAATCAGCCCCAGCATTTT
NA | TRBJ2-7 | NA | TRBV7-9 | CASSFWGYRSGEQYF | TGTGCCAGCAGCTTTTGGGGTTATCGATCGGGAGAGCAGTACTTC
NA | TRBJ2-7 | NA | TRBV5-8 | CASRLRAHEQYF | TGTGCCAGCAGACTCCGGGCGCACGAGCAGTACTTC
once | TRBJ2-1 | TRBD1 | TRBV5-4 | CASSPGQGWNEQFF | TGTGCCAGCAGTCCGGGACAGGGTTGGAATGAGCAGTTCTTC